This T cell receptor (beta chain) was sequenced in a study of cytomegalovirus exposure and HLA in healthy donors. Overall study findings and caveats: As immune exposure information, only CMV serostatus was available. Cytomegalovirus status was reportedly diagnosed by the classifier with high sensitivity and specificity.

With V trimmed by 7 bases and J by 0 bases, 11 bases remained unmatched. From germline, CDR1 is MDHEN and CDR2 SYDVKM. This CDR3 is 16 amino acids long. Although they were nominally healthy when sampled, donors likely had unrecorded immune exposures. About this clone itself: The antigen is not known.

The primer mix had 60 Vbeta and 13 Jbeta primers. The data were produced by immunoSEQ multiplex PCR, yet TCRdb's version contains in-frame clones alone and is incomplete. In the table there are about 220,000 clones, nearly 80% of which are singletons. The rearrangement uses TRBV28 and TRBJ1-1; 7 nucleotides agree with TRBD1. This TCR was recovered from a male donor in good health and CMV-seronegative. The sequencing input was PBMCs. The CDR3 sequence: CASTALGGPLNTEAFF. CDR3 DNA: TGTGCCAGCACCGCTTTAGGGGGCCCCTTGAACACTGAAGCTTTCTTT.